The 28 T cell receptor beta chains below were found in one sample sequenced in a study of cytomegalovirus exposure and HLA in healthy donors. The PCR ran on 60 Vbeta and 13 Jbeta primers. Sequencing used immunoSEQ multiplex PCR; TCRdb keeps in-frame clones, though not all of them. The sample features roughly 41,000 clones, with 0.9% to 1.2% in its top ten. Sample: PBMCs. The origin of the receptors is a woman in her thirties or forties in good health and CMV-seronegative.

Regarding this clone: Its ends do not fully match the called genes, so a read error is possible. V is TRBV7-7 and J is TRBJ2-5; D is possibly TRBD2 (5 bases). The CDR3 contains 14 residues. Germline CDR1 reads SSHAT; CDR2 reads FNYEAQ (reference sequence). CDR3 amino acids: CASSLFGNGETQYF. The CDR3 DNA reads TGTGCTAGCAGCTTATTCGGGAACGGCGAGACCCAGTACTTC.

The chain couples TRBV6-1 to TRBJ1-1; D is perhaps TRBD1 (6 bases). CDR1 and CDR2 (germline): MNHNS, SASEGT. The CDR3 is 14 residues long. V shed 2 bases and J shed 1 base, with 8 bases lying between them. CDR3 in amino acids: CASSELRGNTEAFF. In nucleotides, the CDR3 is TGTGCCAGCAGTGAACTCAGGGGGAACACTGAAGCTTTCTTT.

This rearrangement joins TRBV6-1 to TRBJ2-7; tentative D call: TRBD1 (5 bases). Germline CDR1 reads MNHNS; CDR2 reads SASEGT. Trimming took 10 bases from V and 3 from J, leaving 22 bases between them. The CDR3 totals 15 residues. CDR3 nucleotides: TGTGCCACCAGAAGACTGGACATAGAAGACTACGAGCAGTACTTC. This sequence encodes CATRRLDIEDYEQYF.

This chain uses TRBV5-1 with TRBJ2-3; TRBD2 might be the D (6 bases). This CDR3 spans 13 amino acids. Per germline, CDR1 SGHRS and CDR2 YFSETQ. Trimming took 4 bases from V and 6 from J, leaving 12 bases between them. The CDR3 DNA sequence: TGCGCCAGCAGCGGAGGGATAGGGGATACGCAGTATTTT. The encoded protein is CASSGGIGDTQYF.

The J gene is TRBJ2-7, the V gene TRBV2, with a tentative D call TRBD1 (5 bases). V was shortened by 8 bases and J by 2 bases, with 16 bases between the two germline ends. The CDR3 runs 14 residues. CDR1 and CDR2 from the germline V gene are SNHLY and FYNNEI. CDR3 in DNA: TGTGCCAGCTCCGATGGGGCAGGAACCTACGAGCAGTACTTC. Translation: CASSDGAGTYEQYF.

V and J are TRBV7-3 and TRBJ2-7; 7 bases align to TRBD1. The trim removed 5 bases at V and 2 bases at J, leaving 3 bases unmatched. Germline V lookup: CDR1 SGHTA, CDR2 FQGTGA. The CDR3 totals 13 residues. CDR3 in amino acids: CASSHGTAYEQYF. CDR3 sequence (DNA): TGTGCCAGCAGCCACGGGACAGCCTACGAGCAGTACTTC.

The V gene is TRBV23-1, the J gene TRBJ2-2; D remains unclear. TRBV23-1 is placed among ORFs of uncertain function. The CDR3 length is 13 residues. Trimming shortened V by 6 bases and J by 6 bases, and 11 bases separated the two germline ends. The CDR3 coding sequence is TGCGCCAGCAGACCAGGATTTGCCGGGGAGCTGTTTTTT. This gives the protein CASRPGFAGELFF.

The chain carries TRBV27 and TRBJ2-7; the match to TRBD1 covers 9 bases. Trimming removed 5 bases from V and 2 bases from J; junction bases left unmatched: 7. The CDR3 contains 15 residues. Per the germline V gene, CDR1 is MNHEY and CDR2 is SMNVEV (reference sequence). The CDR3 is CASSNTGGWPYEQYF. As DNA, the CDR3 is TGTGCCAGCAGTAATACAGGGGGCTGGCCCTACGAGCAGTACTTC.

V gene TRBV2 combines with J gene TRBJ1-1, with a possible D match to TRBD1 (6 bases). V lost 6 bases to trimming and J lost 5 bases, with 16 bases between them. Germline loops: CDR1 SNHLY, CDR2 FYNNEI. The CDR3 loop spans 14 amino acids. CDR3 DNA sequence: TGTGCCAGCAGCGTCTCGACAGGCGGAACTGAAGCTTTCTTT. Encoded protein: CASSVSTGGTEAFF.

Comments on this clone: Other DNA sequences from this sample encode an identical CDR3 as well. The J gene is TRBJ2-6, the V gene TRBV5-1, with 10 bases aligning to TRBD1. The germline CDR1 and CDR2 sequences are SGHRS and YFSETQ. This CDR3 is 18 amino acids long. V lost 4 bases to trimming and J lost 4 bases; unmatched junction nucleotides: 11. The CDR3 nucleotides read TGCGCCAGCAGCCTCAAACCGACAGGGGGCGCAGGGGCCAACGTCCTGACTTTC. Translation: CASSLKPTGGAGANVLTF.

This sequence joins TRBV7-9 and TRBJ1-1; D is undetermined. CDR3 length: 16 residues. V shed 5 bases and J shed 3 bases, with 19 bases lying between them. Germline V gives CDR1 SEHNR, CDR2 FQNEAQ (reference sequence). Written as DNA, the CDR3 is TGTGCCAGCAGCCTGGAGGATGGAGGAGCCGACACTGAAGCTTTCTTT. Translated: CASSLEDGGADTEAFF.

The chain employs TRBV28 and TRBJ2-1, with unresolved D. CDR3 size: 14 residues. Trimming stripped 5 bases from V and 0 bases from J, with 8 bases between. The germline V gene encodes CDR1 MDHEN and CDR2 SYDVKM. The CDR3 DNA is TGTGCCAGCAGTACAGCCAGCTCCTACAATGAGCAGTTCTTC. Translating it yields CASSTASSYNEQFF.

The chain is built from TRBV9 and TRBJ2-3; D call uncertain. V shed 1 base and J shed 0 bases, with 6 bases lying between them. There are 14 residues in the CDR3. Germline V CDR1 and CDR2: SGDLS, YYNGEE. Written as DNA, the CDR3 is TGTGCCAGCAGCGTACAAGCGAGCACAGATACGCAGTATTTT. It specifies CASSVQASTDTQYF.

The gene calls are TRBV10-3 and TRBJ2-7; 9 bases line up with TRBD1. The CDR3 runs to 14 residues. The J segment lost 7 bases and the V segment lost 7 bases, leaving 11 bases of the junction unmatched. Per the germline V gene, CDR1 is ENHRY and CDR2 is SYGVKD. The CDR3 region has the DNA TGTGCCATCACCCCAAGGTTGGACAGGGGAGAGCAGTACTTC. This sequence encodes CAITPRLDRGEQYF.

The chain is built from TRBV18 and TRBJ2-3; D not resolved. Germline lookup yields CDR1 KGHSH and CDR2 LQKENI. V lost 6 bases and J lost 6, with 10 bases in between. The CDR3 is made up of 12 amino acids. DNA for the CDR3: TGTGCCAGCTCCCCCTTCGAGGATACGCAGTATTTT. Its translation is CASSPFEDTQYF.

This chain uses TRBV7-3 with TRBJ2-1; tentatively, D is TRBD2 (5 bases). CDR3 length: 13 amino acids. The germline V and J ends were trimmed by 0 bases and 9 bases, with 9 bases remaining between them. Germline V lookup: CDR1 SGHTA, CDR2 FQGTGA. For the CDR3, the DNA is TGTGCCAGCAGCTTAACGACTATCGGTGAGCAGTTCTTC. It codes for CASSLTTIGEQFF. The variable domain in full, completed from reference TRBV7-3 and TRBJ2-1, reads GAGVSQTPSNKVTEKGKYVELRCDPISGHTALYWYRQSLGQGPEFLIYFQGTGAADDSGLPNDRFFAVRPEGSVSTLKIQRTERGDSAVYLCASSLTTIGEQFFGPGTRLTVL.

The chain joins TRBV6-5 to TRBJ1-2, with 10 bases lining up with TRBD1. This CDR3 has 15 amino acids. The germline CDR1 and CDR2 sequences are MNHEY and SVGAGI. V was pared by 5 bases and J by 7 bases, with 10 bases of the junction left unmatched. Here the CDR3 DNA reads TGTGCCAGCAGTGTTTCCGGGACAGGGGTCGGTGGCTACACCTTC. Translating gives CASSVSGTGVGGYTF.

V is TRBV7-9 and J is TRBJ2-1; TRBD2 agrees at 10 bases. Looked up from germline, CDR1 is SEHNR and CDR2 is FQNEAQ (reference sequence). The CDR3 totals 16 residues. The J segment lost 5 bases and the V segment lost 2 bases, leaving 6 bases of the junction unmatched. This chain's CDR3 is CASSLSGRGSDNEQFF. The CDR3 region has the DNA TGTGCCAGCAGCTTAAGCGGGAGGGGTTCCGACAATGAGCAGTTCTTC.

The chain links TRBV4-3 to TRBJ2-7; the match to TRBD2 covers 11 bases. This CDR3 comprises 17 residues. From germline, CDR1 is LGHNA and CDR2 YSLEER. V gave up 3 bases and J gave up 0 bases; unmatched junction bases: 7. The CDR3 DNA reads TGCGCCAGCAGCCACGGACTAGCGGGCCTACGCTCCTACGAGCAGTACTTC. As protein: CASSHGLAGLRSYEQYF.

The J gene is TRBJ1-5, the V gene TRBV7-9; no clear D gene. Per the germline V gene, CDR1 is SEHNR and CDR2 is FQNEAQ (reference sequence). The CDR3 runs 13 residues. V lost 3 bases and J lost 7, with 10 bases in between. The CDR3 loop is CASSLSEGQPQHF. In DNA, the CDR3 is TGTGCCAGCAGCTTGTCAGAGGGCCAGCCCCAGCATTTT.

The chain's CDR3 is CAWSVKTSGLYNEQFF. CDR3 sequence (DNA): TGTGCCTGGAGCGTGAAGACTAGCGGGCTGTACAATGAGCAGTTCTTC. This chain connects TRBV30 to TRBJ2-1, with 10 bases fitting TRBD2. After removal of 3 bases from V and 4 bases from J, the junction contained 9 bases not matched to a gene. The CDR3 runs 16 residues. Germline CDR1 GTSNPN, CDR2 SVGIG (reference sequence).

The chain is built from TRBV28 and TRBJ1-1; 7 nucleotides match TRBD1. Germline V lookup: CDR1 MDHEN, CDR2 SYDVKM. V was clipped by 4 bases and J by 6 bases; unmatched bases: 8. The CDR3 runs to 14 residues. CDR3 DNA sequence: TGTGCCAGCAGTTGGGGGACAGTGGGCCCTGAAGCTTTCTTT. This translates into CASSWGTVGPEAFF.

The chain combines TRBV4-1 with TRBJ2-1, with 14 positions matching TRBD2. Germline V gene lookup returns CDR1 MGHRA and CDR2 YSYEKL. Trimming took 2 bases from V and 7 from J; bases not matched to a gene: 10. There are 18 residues in the CDR3. Here the CDR3 DNA reads TGCGCCAGCAGCCAACTCGACTTGGGACTAGCGGGAGTTAATGAGCAGTTCTTC. Translating it yields CASSQLDLGLAGVNEQFF.

The chain uses TRBV7-9 and TRBJ2-7; no reliable D call. V dropped 5 bases and J dropped 2 bases, with 7 bases sitting between them. The CDR3 runs to 12 residues. CDR1 is SEHNR and CDR2 is FQNEAQ in the germline V gene (reference sequence). For the CDR3, the DNA is TGTGCCAGCAGCCTAGAGCCCTACGAGCAGTACTTC. It is translated as CASSLEPYEQYF.

The chain combines TRBV19 with TRBJ2-5, with TRBD1 matching 10 bases. There are 15 residues in the CDR3. With V trimmed by 3 bases and J by 0 bases, 1 base remained unmatched. Germline values: CDR1 LNHDA, CDR2 SQIVND (reference sequence). The CDR3, as DNA: TGTGCCAGTAGTATGACAGGGGGCTACCAAGAGACCCAGTACTTC. It encodes CASSMTGGYQETQYF.

Notes on this clone: The missing conserved phenylalanine or tryptophan at the end of this CDR3 makes a read error likely. No DNA is shown, since the ends of the CDR3 on it are uncertain; the CDR3 is the one TCRdb lists. This chain uses TRBV5-8 with TRBJ1-4; the table assigns TRBD1, which was not confirmed against the DNA. Germline values: CDR1 SGHTS, CDR2 YDEGEE. Termini included, the CDR3 measures 8 amino acids. This CDR3 is CARRDSMS.

V and J are TRBV11-2 and TRBJ2-5; D is possibly TRBD2 (6 bases). The length of the CDR3 is 15 residues. CDR1 and CDR2 (germline): SGHAT, FQNNGV. V was trimmed by 5 bases and J by 2 bases, leaving 15 bases between them. CDR3: CASSLPWRDQETQYF. The CDR3 region has the DNA TGTGCCAGCAGCCTACCCTGGAGGGATCAAGAGACCCAGTACTTC.

The rearrangement uses TRBV6-6 and TRBJ2-7; 10 nucleotides match TRBD2. The germline CDR1 and CDR2 sequences are MNHNY and SVGAGI (reference sequence). The CDR3 spans 16 residues. The V segment lost 1 base and the J segment 2 bases; nucleotides outside the gene matches: 5. The CDR3 spells CASSYFTSGDTYEQYF. The CDR3 region has the DNA TGTGCCAGCAGTTACTTCACTAGCGGGGATACCTACGAGCAGTACTTC.